The entry that follows covers one T cell receptor beta chain sequence. All exposed participants met a person with COVID-19 within 2 weeks before entering the study. This sample stems from a study of blood T cell repertoires in COVID-19. Study summary: Both acute and convalescent COVID-19 samples were obtained from the United States, Italy and Spain. PBMCs, B-cell-depleted T cells, or T cells provided the cDNA or gDNA that made up the material.

Clones were sequenced by immunoSEQ multiplex PCR, and TCRdb holds only the in-frame ones, with some missing. The sample contains some 270,000 clones, roughly 88% of which appear only once. This CDR3 has 15 residues. The V gene's germline CDR1 is SGHVS and CDR2 FNYEAQ. V dropped 1 base and J dropped 0 bases, with 7 bases sitting between them. The chain has TRBV7-6 and TRBJ1-3; D remains ambiguous. The sample taken for sequencing was PBMCs or T cells enriched from blood (not recorded which). The receptor comes from a woman between 35 and 50 years old who had been exposed to COVID-19. CDR3 coding DNA: TGTGCCAGCAGCTTAGGAGGACTCTCTGGAAACACCATATATTTT. Its translation is CASSLGGLSGNTIYF. Combining the CDR3 with reference TRBV7-6 and TRBJ1-3 gives the whole variable domain GAGVSQSPRYKVTKRGQDVALRCDPISGHVSLYWYRQALGQGPEFLTYFNYEAQQDKSGLPNDRFSAERPEGSISTLTIQRTEQRDSAMYRCASSLGGLSGNTIYFGEGSWLTVV.